One sample yielded the 4 T cell receptor beta chains listed below, sequenced in a study of regulatory T cells in long-lasting Graves disease. Arm-PCR with iRepertoire HTBI primers amplified the CDR3 regions for these TCR beta libraries. TCRdb redid the calling of the multiplex PCR reads with MiXCR, one entry per CDR3 protein. This sample carries under 800,000 distinct CDR3 sequences, under 20% of them seen once, and the ten largest clones take about 20%. Time point defined: newly diagnosed GD, antithyroid drugs for less than 3 months. With RNA extracted from PBMCs as input, the TCR library was made. These same data were also listed under a study on T cells in Graves' hyperthyroidism and ophthalmopathy.

The sample in question was peripheral blood mononuclear cells (PBMCs), obtained at new diagnosis, from a patient treated with antithyroid drugs. The receptors stem from a woman aged 25 to 39 with Graves disease.

This clonotype has more than one count but fewer than ten. This chain links TRBV28 with TRBJ2-4; D could derive from TRBD1 or TRBD2 (5 bases each). Trimming stripped 4 bases from V and 1 base from J, with 14 bases between. Germline V CDR1 and CDR2: MDHEN, SYDVKM. This CDR3 region has 16 residues. The CDR3 DNA is TGTGCCAGCAGTTCGAGGGGCGACTGGGCCAAAAACATTCAGTACTTC. Amino acids: CASSSRGDWAKNIQYF.

This clonotype was observed once. This sequence joins TRBV5-1 and TRBJ2-2, with TRBD1 as a possible D gene (6 bases). From germline, CDR1 is SGHRS and CDR2 YFSETQ. This CDR3 has 15 residues. V was pared by 1 base and J by 3 bases, with 10 bases between. The CDR3 is CASSLWGPDTGELFF. DNA for the CDR3: TGCGCCAGCAGCTTGTGGGGGCCCGACACCGGGGAGCTGTTTTTT. The variable domain in full, completed from reference TRBV5-1 and TRBJ2-2, reads KAGVTQTPRYLIKTRGQQVTLSCSPISGHRSVSWYQQTPGQGLQFLFEYFSETQRNKGNFPGRFSGRQFSNSRSEMNVSTLELGDSALYLCASSLWGPDTGELFFGEGSRLTVL.

This clonotype was seen repeatedly, ten times or more. The chain recombines TRBV11-2 with TRBJ2-3, with a weak D call TRBD2 (5 bases). Trimming took off 5 bases at V and 0 bases at J, with 15 bases between the two ends. Germline V gene lookup returns CDR1 SGHAT and CDR2 FQNNGV. This CDR3 spans 16 amino acids. DNA of the CDR3: TGTGCCAGCAGCCCGAAGGGAGAAACTAGCACAGATACGCAGTATTTT. Its translation is CASSPKGETSTDTQYF.

This clonotype appeared a few times. The chain employs TRBV2 and TRBJ2-1; TRBD2 matches 7 bases. The CDR3 runs 13 residues. The V segment lost 8 bases and the J segment 7 bases; nucleotides outside the gene matches: 8. Germline V gene sequence: CDR1 SNHLY, CDR2 FYNNEI. In nucleotides, the CDR3 is TGTGCCAGCTTGGCGGGAGTGGGGAATGAGCAGTTCTTC. Its translation: CASLAGVGNEQFF.